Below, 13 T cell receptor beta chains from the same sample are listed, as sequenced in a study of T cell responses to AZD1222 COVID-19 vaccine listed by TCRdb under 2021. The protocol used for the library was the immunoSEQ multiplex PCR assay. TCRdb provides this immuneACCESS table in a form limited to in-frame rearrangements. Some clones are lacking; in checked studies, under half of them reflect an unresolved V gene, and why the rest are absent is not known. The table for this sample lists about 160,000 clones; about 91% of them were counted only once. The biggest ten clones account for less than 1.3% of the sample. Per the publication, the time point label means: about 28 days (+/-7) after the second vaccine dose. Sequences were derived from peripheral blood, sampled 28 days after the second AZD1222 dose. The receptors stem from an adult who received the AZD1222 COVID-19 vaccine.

CDR3: CASTLTGSLMHF. In nucleotides, the CDR3 is TGTGCCAGCACCCTGACAGGCTCCCTCATGCATTTT. The rearrangement joins TRBV12-3 or TRBV12-4 to TRBJ1-5, with TRBD1 as a possible D gene (6 bases). The CDR3 is 12 amino acids. With 7 bases removed from V and 15 bases from J, the gap between germline ends came to 19 bases.

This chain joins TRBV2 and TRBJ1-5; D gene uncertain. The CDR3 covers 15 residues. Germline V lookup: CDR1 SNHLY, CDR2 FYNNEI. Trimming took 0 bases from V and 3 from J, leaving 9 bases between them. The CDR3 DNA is TGTGCCAGCAGTGAAGCGCTTGGGTCCAATCAGCCCCAGCATTTT. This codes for CASSEALGSNQPQHF.

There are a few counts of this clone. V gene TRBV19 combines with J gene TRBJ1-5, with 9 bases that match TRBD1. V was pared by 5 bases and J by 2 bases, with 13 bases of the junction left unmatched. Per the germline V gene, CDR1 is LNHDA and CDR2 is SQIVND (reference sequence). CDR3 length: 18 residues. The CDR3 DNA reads TGTGCCAGTAGTGCCGGGACAGGGAAACGGGGTGGCAATCAGCCCCAGCATTTT. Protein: CASSAGTGKRGGNQPQHF.

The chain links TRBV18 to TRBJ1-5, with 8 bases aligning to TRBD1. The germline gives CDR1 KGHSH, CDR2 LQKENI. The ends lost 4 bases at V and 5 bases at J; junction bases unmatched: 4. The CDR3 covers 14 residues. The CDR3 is CASSQLDRDQPQHF. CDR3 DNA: TGTGCCAGCTCACAGCTGGACAGGGATCAGCCCCAGCATTTT.

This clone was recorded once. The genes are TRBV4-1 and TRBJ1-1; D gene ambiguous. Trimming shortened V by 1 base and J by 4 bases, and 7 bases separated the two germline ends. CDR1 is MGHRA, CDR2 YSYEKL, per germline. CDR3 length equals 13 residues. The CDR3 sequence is CASSQAHGTEAFF. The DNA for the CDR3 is TGCGCCAGCAGCCAAGCTCATGGCACTGAAGCTTTCTTT.

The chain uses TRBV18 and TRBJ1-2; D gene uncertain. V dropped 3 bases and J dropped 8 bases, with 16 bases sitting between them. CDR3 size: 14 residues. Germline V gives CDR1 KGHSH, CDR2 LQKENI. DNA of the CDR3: TGTGCCAGCTCACCGCCGGGAAGTTCCCTGGGCTACACCTTC. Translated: CASSPPGSSLGYTF.

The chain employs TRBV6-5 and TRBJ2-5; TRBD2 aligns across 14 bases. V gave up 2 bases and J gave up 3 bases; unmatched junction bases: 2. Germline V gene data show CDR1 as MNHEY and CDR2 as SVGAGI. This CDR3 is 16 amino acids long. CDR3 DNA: TGTGCCAGCAGTTACCCGGGACTAGCGGGGGAAGAGACCCAGTACTTC. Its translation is CASSYPGLAGEETQYF.

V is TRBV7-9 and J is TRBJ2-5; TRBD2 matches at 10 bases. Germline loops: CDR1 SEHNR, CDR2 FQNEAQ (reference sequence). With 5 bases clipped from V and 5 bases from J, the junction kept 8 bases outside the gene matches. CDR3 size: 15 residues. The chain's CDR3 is CASSGLAARGETQYF. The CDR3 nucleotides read TGTGCCAGCAGCGGACTAGCGGCCAGAGGGGAGACCCAGTACTTC.

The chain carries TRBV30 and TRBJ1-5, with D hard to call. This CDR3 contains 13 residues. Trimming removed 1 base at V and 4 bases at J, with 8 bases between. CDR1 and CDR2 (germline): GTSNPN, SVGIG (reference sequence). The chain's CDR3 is CAWSENTNQPQHF. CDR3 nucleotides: TGTGCCTGGAGTGAAAACACTAATCAGCCCCAGCATTTT.

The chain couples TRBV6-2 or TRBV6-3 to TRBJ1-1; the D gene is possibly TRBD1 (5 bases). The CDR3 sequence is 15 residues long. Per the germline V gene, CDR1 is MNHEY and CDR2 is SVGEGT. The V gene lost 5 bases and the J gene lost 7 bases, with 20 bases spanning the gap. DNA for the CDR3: TGTGCCAGCAGTGACGTCTACGGAACCGGGGGTGAAGCTTTCTTT. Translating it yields CASSDVYGTGGEAFF.

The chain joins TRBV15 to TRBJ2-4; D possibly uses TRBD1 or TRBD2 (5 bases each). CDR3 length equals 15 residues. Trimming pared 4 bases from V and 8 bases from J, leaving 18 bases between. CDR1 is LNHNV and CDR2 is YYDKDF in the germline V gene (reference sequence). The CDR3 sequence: CATSIRTSRGDIQYF. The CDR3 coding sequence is TGTGCCACCAGCATCAGGACATCTCGAGGGGACATTCAGTACTTC.

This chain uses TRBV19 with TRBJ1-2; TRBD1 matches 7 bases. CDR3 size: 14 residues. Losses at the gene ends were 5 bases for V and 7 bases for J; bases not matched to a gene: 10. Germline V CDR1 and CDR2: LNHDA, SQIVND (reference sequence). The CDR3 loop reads CASSSRTGGRGYTF. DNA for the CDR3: TGTGCCAGTAGTTCACGGACAGGAGGCCGTGGCTACACCTTC.

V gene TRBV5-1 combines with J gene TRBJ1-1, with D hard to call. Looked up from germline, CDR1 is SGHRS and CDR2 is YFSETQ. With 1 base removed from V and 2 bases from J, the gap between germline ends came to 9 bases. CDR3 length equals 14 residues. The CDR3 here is CASSLSASNTEAFF. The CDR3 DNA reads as TGCGCCAGCAGCTTGAGCGCAAGCAACACTGAAGCTTTCTTT.